These 21 T cell receptor beta chains were all obtained from the same sample, sequenced in a study of blood T cell repertoires in COVID-19. TCRdb's table, derived via immunoSEQ multiplex PCR, lists solely in-frame clones and lacks some. The table has roughly 68,000 clones, nearly 90% seen once. Sequenced material: peripheral blood. The receptor set was obtained from a woman aged 50 to 65 with COVID-19, enrolled during active disease.

The rearrangement links TRBV6-5 to TRBJ2-7; maybe TRBD1 (6 bases). The CDR3 runs 13 residues. V lost 7 bases and J 3 bases, leaving 13 bases between the germline ends. Per the germline V gene, CDR1 is MNHEY and CDR2 is SVGAGI. DNA of the CDR3: TGTGCCAGCACCAGGGGAGCGGACTACGAGCAGTACTTC. It codes for CASTRGADYEQYF.

The chain links TRBV4-1 to TRBJ2-2, with 7 bases fitting TRBD2. CDR3 length: 18 residues. Germline values: CDR1 MGHRA, CDR2 YSYEKL. The V and J ends lost 1 base and 9 bases, in that order; junction bases with no gene match: 17. The CDR3 DNA sequence: TGCGCCAGCAGCCAAGGTCCCAGAGGGAGGGAGGGAGACCGGGAGCTGTTTTTT. Translation: CASSQGPRGREGDRELFF.

The count of this clone is one. This chain uses TRBV5-4 with TRBJ1-4; the D gene is possibly TRBD1 (6 bases). Trimming cost V 4 bases and J 6 bases, with 13 bases left between them. This CDR3 is built from 14 residues. Germline V CDR1 and CDR2: SGHNT, YYREEE (reference sequence). Here the CDR3 reads CASSQDRTDEKLFF. CDR3 coding DNA: TGTGCCAGCAGCCAAGACAGGACCGATGAAAAACTGTTTTTT.

The CDR3 region is CASSSPLTGGKTEAFF. CDR3 coding DNA: TGTGCCAGCAGCTCGCCCCTGACAGGGGGAAAGACTGAAGCTTTCTTT. V is TRBV7-2 and J is TRBJ1-1; TRBD1 matches at 9 bases. This CDR3 comprises 16 residues. V lost 4 bases and J lost 5; bases outside the gene matches: 11. In germline, CDR1 is SGHTA, CDR2 FQGNSA.

The chain carries TRBV11-2 and TRBJ1-3; 8 nucleotides line up with TRBD1. The trim removed 8 bases at V and 4 bases at J, leaving 10 bases unmatched. The CDR3 runs to 15 residues. Germline CDR1 reads SGHAT; CDR2 reads FQNNGV. The CDR3 loop is CASGSGQGIGNTIYF. CDR3 DNA sequence: TGTGCCAGCGGGTCCGGACAGGGAATAGGAAACACCATATATTTT.

This sequence joins TRBV7-9 and TRBJ1-1; 9 bases align to TRBD1. This CDR3 contains 17 residues. Per the germline V gene, CDR1 is SEHNR and CDR2 is FQNEAQ (reference sequence). Trimming took 3 bases from V and 2 from J; bases not matched to a gene: 10. The CDR3 DNA is TGTGCCAGCAGCTTTCGGACAGGGGTTCTTCGAAACACTGAAGCTTTCTTT. It translates to CASSFRTGVLRNTEAFF.

This chain's CDR3 is CASSNPGLVNTQYF. The CDR3, as DNA: TGTGCCAGCAGTAACCCGGGACTGGTCAATACGCAGTATTTT. The genes are TRBV28 and TRBJ2-3; possible D gene TRBD2, 6 bases. The CDR3 runs 14 residues. Germline-derived CDR1 and CDR2 are MDHEN and SYDVKM. V was pared by 5 bases and J by 7 bases, with 16 bases between.

This rearrangement joins TRBV11-3 to TRBJ2-7; maybe TRBD2 (6 bases). This CDR3 is built from 15 residues. Germline V gene data show CDR1 as SGHNT and CDR2 as YENEEA. V lost 5 bases, J lost 7 bases, and 21 bases lay in between. This chain's CDR3 is CASSPPGLPIAEQYF. The CDR3 nucleotides read TGTGCCAGCAGCCCACCGGGACTCCCTATCGCGGAGCAGTACTTC. Drawing the rest from reference TRBV11-3 and TRBJ2-7, the complete variable domain is EAGVVQSPRYKIIEKKQPVAFWCNPISGHNTLYWYLQNLGQGPELLIRYENEEAVDDSQLPKDRFSAERLKGVDSTLKIQPAELGDSAVYLCASSPPGLPIAEQYFGPGTRLTVT.

The chain joins TRBV19 to TRBJ2-1; 12 bases line up with TRBD2. Germline CDR1 and CDR2: LNHDA and SQIVND (reference sequence). V trimming: 7 bases; J trimming: 15 bases; junction bases outside the gene matches: 10. The length of the CDR3 is 13 residues. CDR3 protein: CASKASGGGSPFF. The CDR3 DNA sequence: TGTGCCAGTAAGGCTAGCGGGGGGGGTAGTCCGTTCTTC.

This chain uses TRBV9 with TRBJ2-3; 12 bases match TRBD2. Germline trimming cut 0 bases from V and 3 bases from J; bases unmatched to any gene: 8. The germline CDR1 and CDR2 sequences are SGDLS and YYNGEE. The CDR3 is made up of 18 amino acids. The CDR3: CASSVALLTSGSTDTQYF. CDR3 bases: TGTGCCAGCAGCGTAGCCCTCTTGACTAGCGGGAGTACAGATACGCAGTATTTT.

Sample share makes this clone medium-sized. This chain links TRBV2 with TRBJ1-4, with 8 bases identical to TRBD1. With 1 base clipped from V and 8 bases from J, the junction kept 3 bases outside the gene matches. CDR1 and CDR2 (germline): SNHLY, FYNNEI. The CDR3 has 14 amino acids. The CDR3 is CASSEGTGKEKLFF. CDR3 coding DNA: TGTGCCAGCAGTGAAGGGACAGGGAAAGAAAAACTGTTTTTT.

The chain links TRBV30 to TRBJ2-3; a weak D match, TRBD1 (6 bases). This CDR3 has 15 amino acids. V was shortened by 4 bases and J by 0 bases, with 14 bases between the two germline ends. Germline loops: CDR1 GTSNPN, CDR2 SVGIG (reference sequence). The CDR3 sequence: CAWTPEGVSTDTQYF. For the CDR3, the DNA is TGTGCCTGGACCCCCGAGGGGGTGAGCACAGATACGCAGTATTTT.

The chain uses TRBV4-1 and TRBJ1-5, with D maybe TRBD1 (5 bases). V lost 3 bases and J 2 bases, leaving 11 bases between the germline ends. The CDR3 totals 15 residues. Germline V lookup: CDR1 MGHRA, CDR2 YSYEKL. The CDR3 nucleotides read TGCGCCAGCAGCCAGCTAGGGGCTGGCAATCAGCCCCAGCATTTT. Translating gives CASSQLGAGNQPQHF.

V is TRBV7-9 and J is TRBJ2-7; D is unclear. V was clipped by 5 bases and J by 6 bases, with 20 bases between them. The CDR3 covers 15 residues. Germline V gene lookup returns CDR1 SEHNR and CDR2 FQNEAQ (reference sequence). DNA for the CDR3: TGTGCCAGCAGCCCCACCAATGGCCACCCTGGCGAGCAGTACTTC. Encoded protein: CASSPTNGHPGEQYF.

V gene TRBV5-4 combines with J gene TRBJ2-1, with 8 bases fitting TRBD2. CDR3 size: 14 residues. Germline CDR1 is SGHNT and CDR2 is YYREEE (reference sequence). The CDR3 coding sequence is TGTGCTGCTACCCACGGGGGGGGCCAACGGGAGCAGTTCTTC. This codes for CAATHGGGQREQFF.

This clone is a singleton in its sample. Other DNA variants within this sample encode the same CDR3. The V call is TRBV19, the J call TRBJ2-1, with D hard to call. Trimming took 5 bases from V and 7 from J, leaving 6 bases between them. The germline V gene has CDR1 LNHDA and CDR2 SQIVND (reference sequence). The CDR3 is made up of 11 amino acids. The CDR3 spells CASSPGNEQFF. CDR3 in DNA: TGTGCCAGTAGTCCGGGTAATGAGCAGTTCTTC.

The chain is built from TRBV5-1 and TRBJ2-7; 9 bases line up with TRBD1. CDR3 length: 14 amino acids. Per germline, CDR1 SGHRS and CDR2 YFSETQ. The V segment lost 4 bases and the J segment 4 bases; nucleotides outside the gene matches: 6. The CDR3 bases are TGCGCCAGCAGCACCGGGACAGGGAGATACGAGCAGTACTTC. Protein: CASSTGTGRYEQYF.

This chain connects TRBV5-1 to TRBJ2-3; TRBD1 aligns across 7 bases. The CDR3 consists of 15 residues. The germline V gene has CDR1 SGHRS and CDR2 YFSETQ. Trimming took 1 base from V and 2 from J; bases not matched to a gene: 4. CDR3 amino acids: CASSLQQGNTDTQYF. Written as DNA, the CDR3 is TGCGCCAGCAGCTTGCAACAGGGGAACACAGATACGCAGTATTTT.

The rearrangement uses TRBV24-1 and TRBJ2-7, with D perhaps matching TRBD2 (6 bases). V gave up 3 bases and J gave up 3 bases, with 26 bases separating them. The V gene's germline CDR1 is KGHDR and CDR2 SFDVKD. The CDR3 loop spans 19 amino acids. The CDR3 region is CATSDGERAVICSLYEQYF. In DNA form, the CDR3 reads TGTGCCACCAGTGATGGGGAGCGGGCTGTGATTTGCTCCCTCTACGAGCAGTACTTC.

The J gene is TRBJ2-1, the V gene TRBV9; TRBD1 is a possible D gene (5 bases). Germline CDR1 reads SGDLS; CDR2 reads YYNGEE. Trimming shortened V by 3 bases and J by 11 bases, and 12 bases separated the two germline ends. The length of the CDR3 is 12 residues. CDR3 loop: CASSGDSVQQFF. In DNA, the CDR3 is TGTGCCAGCAGCGGCGACAGTGTGCAGCAGTTCTTC.

The gene calls are TRBV11-2 and TRBJ2-1, with TRBD2 matching 9 bases. CDR1 is SGHAT and CDR2 is FQNNGV in the germline V gene. The CDR3 loop spans 15 amino acids. J gave up 9 bases and V 2 bases, and 8 bases lay outside the gene matches. CDR3 nucleotides: TGTGCCAGCAGCTTAAATAGCGGGAGTAGTACTGAGCAGTTCTTC. Its protein is CASSLNSGSSTEQFF. The full variable domain, in which reference TRBV11-2 and TRBJ2-1 provide the parts outside the CDR3, is EAGVAQSPRYKIIEKRQSVAFWCNPISGHATLYWYQQILGQGPKLLIQFQNNGVVDDSQLPKDRFSAERLKGVDSTLKIQPAKLEDSAVYLCASSLNSGSSTEQFFGPGTRLTVL.